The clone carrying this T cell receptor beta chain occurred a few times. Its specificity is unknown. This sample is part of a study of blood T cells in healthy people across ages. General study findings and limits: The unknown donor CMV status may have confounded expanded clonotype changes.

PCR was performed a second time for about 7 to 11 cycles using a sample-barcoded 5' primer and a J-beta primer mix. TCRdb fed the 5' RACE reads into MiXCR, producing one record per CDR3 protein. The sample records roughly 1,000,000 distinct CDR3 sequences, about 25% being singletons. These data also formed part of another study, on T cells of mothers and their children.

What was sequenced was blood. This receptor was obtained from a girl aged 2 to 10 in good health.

CDR3: CSARDGTGDHGYTF. The CDR3 nucleotides read TGCAGTGCTAGAGACGGGACAGGGGATCATGGCTACACCTTC. V is TRBV20-1 and J is TRBJ1-2; TRBD1 agrees at 10 bases. With V trimmed by 0 bases and J by 6 bases, 4 bases remained unmatched. This CDR3 has 14 residues. Germline CDR1 is DFQATT and CDR2 is SNEGSKA (reference sequence).